This entry features one TCR beta chain sequence. No antigen is known for it. The germline gives CDR1 SGHAT, CDR2 FQNNGV. V was pared by 4 bases and J by 5 bases, with 8 bases between. The CDR3 contains 12 residues. This record comes from a study of cytomegalovirus exposure and HLA in healthy donors. General observations from the study: CMV antigen specificity was confirmed in vitro for a few CMV-associated chains.

The donors were part of the validation cohort of 100 to 150 subjects. That cohort was separate from the first cohort, which comprised under 750 subjects. TCRdb's table, derived via immunoSEQ multiplex PCR, lists solely in-frame clones and lacks some. The table records 100,000 to 120,000 clones, 95% of them present only once. Sequencing used PBMCs. This clonotype originated in a woman younger than 35 in good health and CMV-seronegative. The chain uses TRBV11-2 and TRBJ1-1; D unresolved. CDR3 sequence (DNA): TGTGCCAGCAGCTCTCGGCGGACTGAAGCTTTCTTT. It is translated as CASSSRRTEAFF.